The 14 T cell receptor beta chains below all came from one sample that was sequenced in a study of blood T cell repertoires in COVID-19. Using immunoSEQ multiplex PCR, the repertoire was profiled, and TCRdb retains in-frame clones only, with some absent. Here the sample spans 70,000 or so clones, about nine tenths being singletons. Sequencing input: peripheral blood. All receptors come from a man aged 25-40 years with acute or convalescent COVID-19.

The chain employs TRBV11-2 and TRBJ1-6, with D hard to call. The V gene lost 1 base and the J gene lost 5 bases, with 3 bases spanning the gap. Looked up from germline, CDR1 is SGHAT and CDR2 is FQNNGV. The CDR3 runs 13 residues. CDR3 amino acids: CASSLGHNSPLHF. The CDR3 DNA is TGTGCCAGCAGCTTAGGGCATAATTCACCCCTCCACTTT.

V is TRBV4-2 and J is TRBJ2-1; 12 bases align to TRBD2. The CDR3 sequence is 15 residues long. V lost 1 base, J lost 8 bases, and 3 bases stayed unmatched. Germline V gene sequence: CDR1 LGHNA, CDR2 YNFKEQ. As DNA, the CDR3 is TGTGCCAGCAGCCAAGCTAGCGGGGGGGCCCATGAGCAGTTCTTC. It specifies CASSQASGGAHEQFF.

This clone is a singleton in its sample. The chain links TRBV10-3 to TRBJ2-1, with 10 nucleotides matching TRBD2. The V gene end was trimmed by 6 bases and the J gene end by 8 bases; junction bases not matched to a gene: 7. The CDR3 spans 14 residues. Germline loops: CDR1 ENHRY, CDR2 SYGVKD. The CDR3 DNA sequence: TGTGCCATCAGAGGGACTAGCGCATCTTATGAGCAGTTCTTC. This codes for CAIRGTSASYEQFF.

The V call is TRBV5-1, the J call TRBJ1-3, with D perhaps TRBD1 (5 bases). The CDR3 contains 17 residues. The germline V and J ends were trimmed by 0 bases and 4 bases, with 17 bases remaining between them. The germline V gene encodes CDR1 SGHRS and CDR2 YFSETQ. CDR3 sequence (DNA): TGCGCCAGCAGCTTGGTATCTCCAGGGATTGCGGGAAACACCATATATTTT. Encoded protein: CASSLVSPGIAGNTIYF.

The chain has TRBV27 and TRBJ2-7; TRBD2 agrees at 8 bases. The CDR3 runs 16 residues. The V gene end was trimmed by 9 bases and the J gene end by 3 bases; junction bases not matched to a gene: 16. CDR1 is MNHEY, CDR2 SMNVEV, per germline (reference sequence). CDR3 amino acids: CARNGGGPVPYYEQYV. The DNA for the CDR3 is TGTGCCAGAAACGGGGGGGGCCCGGTTCCTTACTACGAGCAGTACGTC.

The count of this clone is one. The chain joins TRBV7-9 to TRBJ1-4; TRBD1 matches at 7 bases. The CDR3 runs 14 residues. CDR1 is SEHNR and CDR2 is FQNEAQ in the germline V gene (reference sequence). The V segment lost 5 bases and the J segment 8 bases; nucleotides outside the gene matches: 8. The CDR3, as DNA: TGTGCCAGCAGCCAGACAGGGAAGGAGGAAAAACTGTTTTTT. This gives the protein CASSQTGKEEKLFF.

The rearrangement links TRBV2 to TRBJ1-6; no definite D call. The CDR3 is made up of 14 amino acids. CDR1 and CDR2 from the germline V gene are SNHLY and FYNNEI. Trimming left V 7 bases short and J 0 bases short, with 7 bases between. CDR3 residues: CASTPSSYNSPLHF. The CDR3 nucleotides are TGTGCCAGCACGCCGAGCTCCTATAATTCACCCCTCCACTTT.

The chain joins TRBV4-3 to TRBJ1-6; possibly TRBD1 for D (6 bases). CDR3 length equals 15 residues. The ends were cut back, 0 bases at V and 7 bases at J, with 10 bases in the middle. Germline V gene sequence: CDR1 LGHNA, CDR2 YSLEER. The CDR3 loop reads CASSQDIQGNSPLHF. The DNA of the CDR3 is TGCGCCAGCAGCCAAGATATACAGGGAAATTCACCCCTCCACTTT.

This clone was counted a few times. The CDR3 coding sequence is TGTGCCAGCAGTACCTTGGTAGCGGGGGGGGCAGATACGCAGTATTTT. This gives the protein CASSTLVAGGADTQYF. V gene TRBV2 combines with J gene TRBJ2-3; 11 nucleotides align to TRBD2. Germline CDR1 reads SNHLY; CDR2 reads FYNNEI. This CDR3 contains 16 residues. The trim removed 5 bases at V and 4 bases at J, leaving 8 bases unmatched.

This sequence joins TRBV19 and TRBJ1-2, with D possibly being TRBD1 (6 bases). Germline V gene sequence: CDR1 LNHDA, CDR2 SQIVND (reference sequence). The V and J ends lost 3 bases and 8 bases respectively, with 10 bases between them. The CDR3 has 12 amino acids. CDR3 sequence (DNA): TGTGCCAGTAGTATGGGGGGGCGCGGCTACACCTTC. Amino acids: CASSMGGRGYTF.

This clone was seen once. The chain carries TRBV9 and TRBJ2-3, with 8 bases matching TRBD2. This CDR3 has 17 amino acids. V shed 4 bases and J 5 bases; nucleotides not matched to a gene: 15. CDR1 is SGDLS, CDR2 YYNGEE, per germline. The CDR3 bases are TGTGCCAGCAGCCTCCGCGGGGGGCGAGTTTTGGGAGATACGCAGTATTTT. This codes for CASSLRGGRVLGDTQYF.

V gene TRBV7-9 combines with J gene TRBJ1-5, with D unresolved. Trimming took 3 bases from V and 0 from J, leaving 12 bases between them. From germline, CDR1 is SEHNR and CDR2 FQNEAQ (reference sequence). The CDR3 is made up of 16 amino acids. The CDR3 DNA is TGTGCCAGCAGCTTCGGTACAGTAGGTAGCAATCAGCCCCAGCATTTT. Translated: CASSFGTVGSNQPQHF. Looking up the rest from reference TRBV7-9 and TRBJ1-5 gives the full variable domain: DTGVSQNPRHKITKRGQNVTFRCDPISEHNRLYWYRQTLGQGPEFLTYFQNEAQLEKSRLLSDRFSAERPKGSFSTLEIQRTEQGDSAMYLCASSFGTVGSNQPQHFGDGTRLSIL.

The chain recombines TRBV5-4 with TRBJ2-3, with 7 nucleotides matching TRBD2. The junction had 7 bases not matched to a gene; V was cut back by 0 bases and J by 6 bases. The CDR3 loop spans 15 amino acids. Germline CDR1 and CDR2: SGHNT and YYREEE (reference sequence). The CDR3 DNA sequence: TGTGCCAGCAGCTTGGCGAGCGGGGCCCGGGATACGCAGTATTTT. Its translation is CASSLASGARDTQYF.

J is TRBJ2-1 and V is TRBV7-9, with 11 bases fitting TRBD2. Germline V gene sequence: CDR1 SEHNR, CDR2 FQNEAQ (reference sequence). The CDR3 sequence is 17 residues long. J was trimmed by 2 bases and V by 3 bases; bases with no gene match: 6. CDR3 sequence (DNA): TGTGCCAGCAGCTTCCCTAGCGGGAGGTATACCTACAATGAGCAGTTCTTC. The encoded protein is CASSFPSGRYTYNEQFF.